These 14 T cell receptor beta chains came from one sample sequenced in a study of blood T cell repertoires in COVID-19. Profiling relied on immunoSEQ multiplex PCR, and the TCRdb table lists in-frame clones only, not all of them. Of 120,000 to 150,000 clones listed, roughly four fifths are singletons. The sequenced sample was peripheral blood. Every receptor here comes from a human donor with acute or convalescent COVID-19. The donor label of this sample is uncertain.

The genes are TRBV4-1 and TRBJ2-7, with TRBD1 identical over 7 bases. V was clipped by 2 bases and J by 5 bases; unmatched bases: 9. This CDR3 has 15 amino acids. Per the germline V gene, CDR1 is MGHRA and CDR2 is YSYEKL. The CDR3 is CASSQRPGTGDEQYF. CDR3 nucleotides: TGCGCCAGCAGCCAAAGGCCAGGAACAGGGGACGAGCAGTACTTC.

The V and J genes are TRBV2 and TRBJ1-5; D is unresolved. The CDR3 is 16 amino acids. Trimming left V 8 bases short and J 4 bases short, with 21 bases between. Germline-derived CDR1 and CDR2 are SNHLY and FYNNEI. DNA for the CDR3: TGTGCCAGCCGTCCCCCCCTTGGGCCCTTTAATCAGCCCCAGCATTTT. Its protein is CASRPPLGPFNQPQHF.

The chain recombines TRBV7-9 with TRBJ1-2; the D gene is possibly TRBD1 (6 bases). Germline CDR1 and CDR2: SEHNR and FQNEAQ (reference sequence). This CDR3 comprises 14 residues. Trimming left V 5 bases short and J 10 bases short, with 20 bases between. CDR3 nucleotides: TGTGCCAGCAGCCCAGGGGCCGGCCAGAAGCTCTACACCTTC. Its protein product is CASSPGAGQKLYTF.

The chain links TRBV13 to TRBJ1-3; D might be TRBD1 (6 bases). The CDR3 is 15 amino acids. Trimming cost V 6 bases and J 1 base, with 13 bases left between them. Germline V gene sequence: CDR1 PRHDT, CDR2 FYEKMQ (reference sequence). The CDR3 protein is CASSPTGNSGNTIYF. The CDR3 DNA sequence: TGTGCCAGCAGTCCCACAGGGAATTCTGGAAACACCATATATTTT.

The gene calls are TRBV10-3 and TRBJ2-4; a possible D gene is TRBD1 (6 bases). Germline V CDR1 and CDR2: ENHRY, SYGVKD. The ends were cut back, 6 bases at V and 2 bases at J, with 11 bases in the middle. This CDR3 is built from 14 residues. The CDR3 coding sequence is TGTGCCATCAGCGACGGACAGTCCAAAAACATTCAGTACTTC. This translates into CAISDGQSKNIQYF.

The rearrangement uses TRBV12-3 or TRBV12-4 and TRBJ1-5; D is undetermined. V was trimmed by 7 bases and J by 6 bases, leaving 13 bases between them. The length of the CDR3 is 13 residues. The CDR3 region is CASNKEPGQPQHF. Here the CDR3 DNA reads TGTGCCAGCAATAAAGAGCCGGGTCAGCCCCAGCATTTT.

The chain uses TRBV4-2 and TRBJ2-7; D uncertain. This CDR3 has 15 residues. Trimming pared 2 bases from V and 5 bases from J, leaving 16 bases between. Germline V gene data show CDR1 as LGHNA and CDR2 as YNFKEQ. The DNA of the CDR3 is TGTGCCAGCAGCCAAAGCCCCATGTCTGGTAACGAGCAGTACTTC. Translation gives CASSQSPMSGNEQYF.

The chain is built from TRBV30 and TRBJ1-2; TRBD1 matches 10 bases. Germline CDR1 reads GTSNPN; CDR2 reads SVGIG (reference sequence). This CDR3 is built from 14 residues. The ends lost 5 bases at V and 5 bases at J; junction bases unmatched: 8. In DNA, the CDR3 is TGTGCCTGGGCAAAGGACAGGGGGAAATATGGCTACACCTTC. This sequence encodes CAWAKDRGKYGYTF.

This clone was picked up one time. The chain has TRBV11-2 and TRBJ1-1; D ambiguous. The CDR3 spans 17 residues. From germline, CDR1 is SGHAT and CDR2 FQNNGV. Trimming removed 1 base from V and 1 base from J, with 16 bases in between. The chain's CDR3 is CASSLVNSDARNTEAFF. CDR3 nucleotide sequence: TGTGCCAGCAGCTTAGTAAACAGTGACGCAAGGAACACTGAAGCTTTCTTT.

The V call is TRBV24-1, the J call TRBJ2-1; 10 nucleotides agree with TRBD2. Trimming cost V 4 bases and J 10 bases; bases outside gene matches: 9. This CDR3 has 15 residues. Germline CDR1 and CDR2: KGHDR and SFDVKD. DNA of the CDR3: TGTGCCACCAGTGACCCCGGGACTAGCGAAGGGGAGCAGTTCTTC. It translates to CATSDPGTSEGEQFF.

The CDR3 DNA follows: TGTGCCAGCAAGCGGGACACCACCACAGATACGCAGTATTTT. This gives the protein CASKRDTTTDTQYF. The rearrangement uses TRBV2 and TRBJ2-3, with D tentatively TRBD2 (7 bases). Trimming pared 7 bases from V and 2 bases from J, leaving 13 bases between. The CDR3 length is 14 residues. Germline-derived CDR1 and CDR2 are SNHLY and FYNNEI.

This clone appeared once. This rearrangement joins TRBV19 to TRBJ1-3, with D perhaps matching TRBD1 (5 bases). V lost 4 bases, J lost 2 bases, and 15 bases lay in between. CDR1 and CDR2 from the germline V gene are LNHDA and SQIVND (reference sequence). The CDR3 covers 16 residues. The DNA for the CDR3 is TGTGCCAGTAGTAGCGGGGAGGGGAGGCCTGGAAACACCATATATTTT. Its protein is CASSSGEGRPGNTIYF.

CDR3 nucleotide sequence: TGTGCCTGGAGCCCTGGGAGGGGGGTAAATGAAAAACTGTTTTTT. As protein: CAWSPGRGVNEKLFF. The chain is built from TRBV30 and TRBJ1-4; D possibly corresponds to TRBD1 (6 bases). CDR3 length: 15 amino acids. Trimming left V 3 bases short and J 5 bases short, with 16 bases between. The germline V gene has CDR1 GTSNPN and CDR2 SVGIG (reference sequence).

The gene calls are TRBV6-5 and TRBJ2-5; 7 nucleotides line up with TRBD1. The CDR3 has 14 amino acids. The V segment lost 6 bases and the J segment 7 bases; nucleotides outside the gene matches: 11. Per the germline V gene, CDR1 is MNHEY and CDR2 is SVGAGI. The CDR3 protein is CASSSGTARRTQYF. The CDR3 nucleotides read TGTGCCAGCAGCTCCGGGACAGCCAGAAGGACCCAGTACTTC.